This T cell receptor beta chain is from a study of monozygotic twins with inflammatory bowel disease. Nested amplification of TCRalpha and TCRbeta cDNA involved two PCRs of roughly 17 and 9 cycles. TCRdb re-called the 5' RACE reads, yielding one record per CDR3 amino acid sequence without DNA. Its table records more than 350,000 distinct CDR3 sequences. Per germline, CDR1 SGHRS and CDR2 YFSETQ. This CDR3 region has 15 residues. The specimen sequenced was blood. The chain joins TRBV5-1 to TRBJ1-1. The receptor's source is a human donor with ulcerative colitis or Crohn's disease, or a healthy co-twin of an affected twin (not recorded which). The CDR3 sequence: CASSLEALMNTEAFF.